The rows below give T cell receptor beta chains drawn from one sample of a study of T cells in Graves' hyperthyroidism and ophthalmopathy. TCRdb redid the calling of the multiplex PCR reads with MiXCR, one entry per CDR3 protein. The sample gives approximately 510,000 distinct CDR3 sequences, 40% to 50% of which show up once; approximately 44% is in the top ten. Sequenced input: peripheral blood or thyroid tissue (not recorded which). These receptors all come from an adult woman with Graves' disease, either hyperthyroidism or ophthalmopathy (not recorded which). The CDR3 runs from the conserved cysteine through the conserved F or W. Each record gives: D gene, J gene, clone size, V gene, CDR3 DNA, CDR3 protein. A D gene is named only where the DNA matches it firmly. The size field is filled for only some rows; it gives once, few, many or a size class.

TRBD2,TRBJ2-5,few,TRBV14,TGTGCCAGCAGCCACCGGGAGGAAGAGACCCAGTACTTC,CASSHREEETQYF
NA,TRBJ2-7,few,TRBV6-6,TGTGCCAGCAGTTTGAAGATTATCTACGAGCAGTACTTC,CASSLKIIYEQYF
NA,TRBJ2-2,NA,TRBV19,TGTGCCAGTAGTGACGGGACGCCCGGGGAGCTGTTTTTT,CASSDGTPGELFF
NA,TRBJ1-1,NA,TRBV6-1,TGTGCCAGCAATGTGAACACTGAAGCTTTCTTT,CASNVNTEAFF
NA,TRBJ2-2,NA,TRBV7-2,TGTGCCAGCAGCTTCCTAAACAATAAGCGATTGGGCGACACCGGGGAGCTGTTTTTT,CASSFLNNKRLGDTGELFF
NA,TRBJ1-1,NA,TRBV9,TGTGCCAGCAGTCCAGTCCCCGAGAACACTGAAGCTTTCTTT,CASSPVPENTEAFF
TRBD2,TRBJ2-7,NA,TRBV4-1,TGCGCCAGCAGCCAAGACGCAGCGGGAGGGTTATACGAGCAGTACTTC,CASSQDAAGGLYEQYF
NA,TRBJ2-2,many,TRBV29-1,TGCAGCGTGGTGGGGGATCGTAACACCGGGGAGCTGTTTTTT,CSVVGDRNTGELFF
TRBD2,TRBJ2-7,few,TRBV4-2,TGTGCCAGCAGCCGACTAGCGGGGGGCTACGAGCAGTACTTC,CASSRLAGGYEQYF
TRBD2,TRBJ2-7,NA,TRBV20-1,TGCAGTGCTAGTCCTAGCGGGATACACGAGCAGTACTTC,CSASPSGIHEQYF
NA,TRBJ2-7,many,TRBV12-3/TRBV12-4,TGTGCCAGCAGTTTTTTATCCTACGAGCAGTACTTC,CASSFLSYEQYF
NA,TRBJ2-6,once,TRBV7-2,TGTGCCAGCAGCTTAGCGGTGGCAGGGGCTGGGGCCAACGTCCTGACTTTC,CASSLAVAGAGANVLTF
TRBD1,TRBJ1-2,many,TRBV4-1,TGCGCCAGCAGCCAAGAACTACAGGGGAATGGCTACACCTTC,CASSQELQGNGYTF
NA,TRBJ2-5,NA,TRBV20-1,TGCAGTTCCACAGCCTCCCAAGAGACCCAGTACTTC,CSSTASQETQYF
NA,TRBJ1-6,NA,TRBV7-2,TGTGCCAGCAGCTTAGACCCTGCGAAGAATTCACCCCTCCACTTT,CASSLDPAKNSPLHF
NA,TRBJ2-7,NA,TRBV7-9,TGTGCCAGCAGCCCCCCTAGGCGGACAGTCTCCTACGAGCAGTACTTC,CASSPPRRTVSYEQYF
NA,TRBJ2-7,NA,TRBV7-2,TGTGCCAGCAGCTCCCTTGGGGGGGCAGAGCAGTACTTC,CASSSLGGAEQYF
NA,TRBJ1-2,NA,TRBV7-8,TGTGCCAGCAGCGCTATCCGGGACACTTCCGGGGACGATGGCTACACCTTC,CASSAIRDTSGDDGYTF
NA,TRBJ1-2,NA,TRBV2,TGTGCCAGCAGTGAGGGACATGGAGGCTATGGCTACACCTTC,CASSEGHGGYGYTF
NA,TRBJ2-5,NA,TRBV27,TGTGCCAGCACTCCCCGGGGGGCGGGAGCTGGGGGGACCCAGTACTTC,CASTPRGAGAGGTQYF
NA,TRBJ2-7,NA,TRBV20-1,TGCAGTGCGCGGAACATCCACTCCTACGAGCAGTACTTC,CSARNIHSYEQYF
NA,TRBJ2-5,few,TRBV28,TGTGCCAGCAGTTTGGGGGTCCTCGGAGGGGAGACCCAGTACTTC,CASSLGVLGGETQYF
TRBD2,TRBJ2-5,NA,TRBV10-3,TGTGCCATCAGTGAGAGACTAGCGGGAGGGACCCAGTACTTC,CAISERLAGGTQYF
NA,TRBJ1-1,many,TRBV7-9,TGTGCCAGCAGCCCGGGGACTCCTGAAGCTTTCTTT,CASSPGTPEAFF
NA,TRBJ1-5,NA,TRBV7-9,TGTGCCAGCAGTGCGGACACGGGAGCACATCAGCCCCAGCATTTT,CASSADTGAHQPQHF
NA,TRBJ2-5,few,TRBV29-1,TGCGCCCATCGGAACCAAGAGACCCAGTACTTC,CAHRNQETQYF
NA,TRBJ2-2,NA,TRBV20-1,NA,CSARKTGSCFF
NA,TRBJ1-6,few,TRBV6-5,TGTGCCAGCAGTTACTCCGACAGATTGAGCTCCTATAATTCACCCCTCCACTTT,CASSYSDRLSSYNSPLHF
NA,TRBJ1-2,once,TRBV2,TGTGCCAGCAGTGAAGATAACTACACCTTC,CASSEDNYTF
TRBD1,TRBJ1-4,NA,TRBV7-9,TGTGCCAGCAGCTCAATTTATGGGACAGGGAATGAAAAACTGTTTTTT,CASSSIYGTGNEKLFF
NA,TRBJ2-5,many,TRBV19,TGTGCCAGTAGTCGCTCCGGTCGGGTTGGTGAGACCCAGTACTTC,CASSRSGRVGETQYF
TRBD2,TRBJ2-5,NA,TRBV6-4,TGTGCCAGCAGTGAGTCGTATTTCTCTAGCGGGAATCAAGAGACCCAGTACTTC,CASSESYFSSGNQETQYF
NA,TRBJ2-7,many,TRBV20-1,TGCAGTGCTCTCGACCCGGGGTTCCTCTACGAGCAGTACTTC,CSALDPGFLYEQYF
NA,TRBJ1-1,NA,TRBV11-2,TGTGCCAGCAGCTTTGGGCAGGGTGGGGCAGCTTTCTTT,CASSFGQGGAAFF
NA,TRBJ1-6,NA,TRBV2,TGTGCCAGCAGTGGAGGGGGGCTCCCCCTCCACTTT,CASSGGGLPLHF
NA,TRBJ1-2,NA,TRBV6-1,TGTGCCAGCAGTTACTCGGCCAACTATGGCTACACCTTC,CASSYSANYGYTF
NA,TRBJ1-2,once,TRBV19,TGTGCCAGTAGTATCTTGGGATCCTTAAGGAACTCCTATGGCTACACCTTC,CASSILGSLRNSYGYTF
TRBD1,TRBJ1-2,many,TRBV4-3,TGCGCCAGCAGCCAAACAGGGGGGTATGGCTACACCTTC,CASSQTGGYGYTF
NA,TRBJ1-2,NA,TRBV20-1,TGCAGTGCTAGAGCCTCGGGAGGGACCGGGGACGATGGCTACACCTTC,CSARASGGTGDDGYTF
NA,TRBJ2-5,NA,TRBV20-1,TGCAGTGCTAGAGCCAGTAGCGGAGATCAAGAGACCCAGTACTTC,CSARASSGDQETQYF
NA,TRBJ1-2,many,TRBV4-3,TGCGCCAGCAGCCTGGCCGGGGTCGACAGGAACTATGGCTACACCTTC,CASSLAGVDRNYGYTF
NA,TRBJ1-2,NA,TRBV10-3,TGTGCCATCAGTGAGTCGTCAGAGTATGGCTACACCTTC,CAISESSEYGYTF
NA,TRBJ1-5,few,TRBV19,TGTGCCAGCGGCTTGAGGGGGAGCAATCAGCCCCAGCATTTT,CASGLRGSNQPQHF
NA,TRBJ1-1,NA,TRBV20-1,TGCAGTGCTAGATCAGTCATGAACACTGAAGCTTTCTTT,CSARSVMNTEAFF
TRBD1,TRBJ1-1,many,TRBV10-3,TGTGCCATCAGTGGAGGACAGGGTTGGAACACTGAAGCTTTCTTT,CAISGGQGWNTEAFF
NA,TRBJ1-1,many,TRBV4-2,TGTGCCAGCAGCCAAGAGAGGGGAGGGCTGAGACGCACTGAAGCTTTCTTT,CASSQERGGLRRTEAFF
TRBD2,TRBJ2-6,NA,TRBV25-1,TGTGCCAGCAGTGCTGGGGAGGGAGGGGCCAACGTCCTGACTTTC,CASSAGEGGANVLTF
NA,TRBJ2-7,NA,TRBV29-1,TGCAGCGTTGAAGATCTGAATGAGCTGACGGGCTACGAGCAGTACTTC,CSVEDLNELTGYEQYF
TRBD1,TRBJ1-2,NA,TRBV20-1,TGCAGTGCTTATACCCGGGACAGCACCTATGGCTACACCTTC,CSAYTRDSTYGYTF
TRBD2,TRBJ2-7,few,TRBV6-5,TGTGCCACCAATTCACTAGCGGAAAACTACGAGCAGTACTTC,CATNSLAENYEQYF
NA,TRBJ1-1,once,TRBV7-4,TGTGCCAGCAGCCGGACAGTGAACACTGAAGCTCTCTTT,CASSRTVNTEALF
TRBD1,TRBJ1-1,NA,TRBV20-1,TGCAGTGCCGGACAGGACACTGAAGCTTTCTTT,CSAGQDTEAFF
NA,TRBJ1-6,NA,TRBV19,TGTGCCAGTAGCATCGCCTTACCTCTTAATTCACCCCTCCACTTT,CASSIALPLNSPLHF
NA,TRBJ1-1,many,TRBV6-5,TGTGCCAGCAGTTCAGGGAAGCGGGGGACTGAAGCTTTCTTT,CASSSGKRGTEAFF
NA,TRBJ1-4,NA,TRBV6-5,TGTGCCAGCAGTTACAGGGGCTGGAATGAAAAACTGTTTTTT,CASSYRGWNEKLFF
NA,TRBJ2-3,NA,TRBV7-9,TGTGCCAGCAGCCATACTCGGCCAGGGAGCACAGATACGCAGTATTTT,CASSHTRPGSTDTQYF
NA,TRBJ2-5,NA,TRBV10-2,TGCGCCAGCAGTGAGAATCGAGCAATCGGGGAGACCCAGTACTTC,CASSENRAIGETQYF
TRBD2,TRBJ2-1,NA,TRBV9,TGTGCCAGCAGCCCGAGGTCTAGCGGCATCTACAATGAGCAGTTCTTC,CASSPRSSGIYNEQFF
TRBD1,TRBJ1-2,few,TRBV10-2,TGCGCCAGCAAAGGGACAGAGAACTATGGCTACACCTTC,CASKGTENYGYTF